The rows below give T cell receptor beta chains drawn from one sample of a study of blood T cell repertoires in COVID-19. Clones were read by immunoSEQ multiplex PCR, and TCRdb kept only the in-frame ones, dropping some. The table records 200,000 to 300,000 clones, roughly 86% of them present only once. Sequencing was performed on PBMCs or T cells enriched from blood (not recorded which). The receptors stem from a woman in her 40s with acute COVID-19. CDR3s include the opening cysteine and the closing phenylalanine or tryptophan. The D gene is left open where the match is weak. The size entry is marked missing in some rows and otherwise reads once, few, many or a size class.

length	V	D	J	size	CDR3	DNA
12	TRBV25-1	.	TRBJ2-7	.	CASSEVRGEQYF	TGTGCCAGCAGTGAAGTTCGAGGAGAGCAGTACTTC
13	TRBV7-9	TRBD1	TRBJ1-2	.	CASSPDRVDGYTF	TGTGCCAGCAGCCCTGACAGGGTCGATGGCTACACCTTC
15	TRBV11-2	TRBD2	TRBJ2-7	once	CASSFGLAGPYEQYF	TGTGCCAGCAGCTTTGGACTAGCGGGTCCCTACGAGCAGTACTTC
14	TRBV5-1	.	TRBJ1-5	.	CASSLDGLRQPQHF	TGCGCCAGCAGCTTGGACGGGTTAAGGCAGCCCCAGCATTTT
12	TRBV18	.	TRBJ2-5	.	CASSPTKETQYF	TGTGCCAGCTCACCAACTAAAGAGACCCAGTACTTC
17	TRBV25-1	TRBD2	TRBJ2-1	.	CASSEYGLAGGHNEQFF	TGTGCCAGCAGTGAATACGGACTAGCGGGAGGTCACAATGAGCAGTTCTTC
16	TRBV2	TRBD2	TRBJ2-1	.	CASSDPWREDYNEQFF	TGTGCCAGCAGTGACCCCTGGCGGGAGGATTACAATGAGCAGTTCTTC
14	TRBV2	TRBD1	TRBJ1-1	.	CASSENRGQTEAFF	TGTGCCAGCAGTGAAAACAGGGGGCAAACTGAAGCTTTCTTT
11	TRBV7-9	.	TRBJ1-1	.	CASSLTPEAFF	TGTGCCAGCAGCTTAACTCCTGAAGCTTTCTTT
16	TRBV7-7	TRBD1	TRBJ1-1	.	CASSPVGQGHLTEAFF	TGTGCTAGCAGCCCGGTGGGACAGGGTCATCTCACTGAAGCTTTCTTT
19	TRBV2	TRBD1	TRBJ2-1	.	CASSLRTGGKTVAGNEQFF	TGTGCCAGCAGTCTCCGGACAGGGGGAAAAACAGTTGCGGGCAATGAGCAGTTCTTC
15	TRBV3-1/TRBV3-2	.	TRBJ2-2	.	CASSQVVGATGELFF	TGTGCCAGCAGCCAAGTAGTGGGGGCCACCGGGGAGCTGTTTTTT
15	TRBV28	TRBD1	TRBJ1-5	.	CASLTGADSNQPQHF	TGTGCCAGTCTTACAGGGGCGGATAGCAATCAGCCCCAGCATTTT
13	TRBV29-1	.	TRBJ2-2	.	CSVQATNTGELFF	TGCAGCGTCCAGGCGACGAACACCGGGGAGCTGTTTTTT
14	TRBV2	.	TRBJ1-2	.	CASSDWLQNYGYTF	TGTGCCAGCAGTGATTGGTTGCAGAACTATGGCTACACCTTC
14	TRBV5-4	TRBD2	TRBJ2-7	few	CASSLKRDLYEQYF	TGTGCCAGCAGCTTGAAGCGGGACCTCTACGAGCAGTACTTC
13	TRBV4-1	.	TRBJ2-2	.	CASSQNRERELFF	TGCGCCAGCAGCCAAAACAGGGAGCGGGAGCTGTTTTTT
15	TRBV28	.	TRBJ1-1	few	CASGQEGGSNTEAFF	TGTGCCAGCGGCCAGGAGGGCGGATCGAACACTGAAGCTTTCTTT